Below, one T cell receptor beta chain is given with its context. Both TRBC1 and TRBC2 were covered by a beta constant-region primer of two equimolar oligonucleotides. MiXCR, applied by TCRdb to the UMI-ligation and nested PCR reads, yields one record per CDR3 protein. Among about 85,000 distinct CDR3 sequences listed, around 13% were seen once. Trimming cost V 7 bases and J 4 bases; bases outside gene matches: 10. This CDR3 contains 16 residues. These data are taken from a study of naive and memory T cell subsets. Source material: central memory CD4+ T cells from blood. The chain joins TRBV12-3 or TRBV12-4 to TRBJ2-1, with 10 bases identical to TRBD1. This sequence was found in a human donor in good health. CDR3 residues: CASTSRGTGDYNEQFF. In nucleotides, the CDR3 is TGTGCCAGCACTAGTAGGGGGACAGGGGATTACAATGAGCAGTTCTTC.